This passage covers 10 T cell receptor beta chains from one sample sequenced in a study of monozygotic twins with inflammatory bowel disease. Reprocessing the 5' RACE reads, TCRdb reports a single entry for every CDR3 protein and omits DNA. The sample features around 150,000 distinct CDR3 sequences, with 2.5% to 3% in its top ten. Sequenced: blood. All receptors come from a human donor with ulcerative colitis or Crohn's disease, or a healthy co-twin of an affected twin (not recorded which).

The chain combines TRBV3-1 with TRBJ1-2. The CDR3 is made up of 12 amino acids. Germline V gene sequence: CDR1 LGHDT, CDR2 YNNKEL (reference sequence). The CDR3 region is CASSLSPYGYTF.

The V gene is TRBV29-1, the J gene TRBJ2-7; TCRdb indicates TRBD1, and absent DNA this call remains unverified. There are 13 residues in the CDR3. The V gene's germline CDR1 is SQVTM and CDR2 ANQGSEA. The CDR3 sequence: CSVGLPLRAEQYF.

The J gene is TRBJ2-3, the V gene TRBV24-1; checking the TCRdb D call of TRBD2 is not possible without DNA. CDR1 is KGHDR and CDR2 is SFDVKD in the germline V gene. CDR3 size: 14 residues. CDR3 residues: CATRRGPETDTQYF.

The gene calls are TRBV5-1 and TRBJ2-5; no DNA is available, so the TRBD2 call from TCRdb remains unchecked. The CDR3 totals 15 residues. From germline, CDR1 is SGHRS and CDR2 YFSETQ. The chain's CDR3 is CASSLFGGPGETQYF.

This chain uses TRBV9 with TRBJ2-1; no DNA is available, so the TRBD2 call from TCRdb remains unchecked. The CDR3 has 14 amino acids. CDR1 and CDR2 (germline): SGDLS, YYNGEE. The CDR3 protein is CASSAEGALARQFF.

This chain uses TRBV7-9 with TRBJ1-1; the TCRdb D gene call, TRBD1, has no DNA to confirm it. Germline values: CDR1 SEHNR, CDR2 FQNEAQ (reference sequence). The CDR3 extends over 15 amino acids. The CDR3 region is CASSFAGTGHTEAFF. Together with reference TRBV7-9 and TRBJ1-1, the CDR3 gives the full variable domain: DTGVSQNPRHKITKRGQNVTFRCDPISEHNRLYWYRQTLGQGPEFLTYFQNEAQLEKSRLLSDRFSAERPKGSFSTLEIQRTEQGDSAMYLCASSFAGTGHTEAFFGQGTRLTVV.

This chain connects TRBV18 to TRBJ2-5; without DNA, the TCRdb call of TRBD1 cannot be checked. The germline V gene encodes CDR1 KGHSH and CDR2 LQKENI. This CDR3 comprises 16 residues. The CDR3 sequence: CASSPLPTGGKETQYF.

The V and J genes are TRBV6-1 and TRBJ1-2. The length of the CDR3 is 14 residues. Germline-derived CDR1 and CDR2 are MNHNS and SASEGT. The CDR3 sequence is CASRTLQGLDGYTF.

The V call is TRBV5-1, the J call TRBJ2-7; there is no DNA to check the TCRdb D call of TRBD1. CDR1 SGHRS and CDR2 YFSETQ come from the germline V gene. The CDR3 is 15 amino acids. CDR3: CASSYLRDRYYEQYF.

The CDR3 here is CASSSTGSSYNEQFF. The rearrangement joins TRBV7-2 to TRBJ2-1. This CDR3 is 15 amino acids long. From germline, CDR1 is SGHTA and CDR2 FQGNSA.